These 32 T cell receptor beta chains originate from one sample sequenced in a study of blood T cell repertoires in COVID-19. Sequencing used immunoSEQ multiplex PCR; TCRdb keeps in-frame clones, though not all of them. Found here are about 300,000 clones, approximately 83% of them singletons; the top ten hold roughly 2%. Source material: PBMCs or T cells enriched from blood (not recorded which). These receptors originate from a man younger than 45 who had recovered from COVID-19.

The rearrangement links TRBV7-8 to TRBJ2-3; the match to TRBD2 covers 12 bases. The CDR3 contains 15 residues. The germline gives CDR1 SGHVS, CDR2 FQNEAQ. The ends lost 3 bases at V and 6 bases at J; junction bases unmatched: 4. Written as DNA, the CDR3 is TGTGCCAGCAGCTTCCTAGCGGGGGGGCTTGATACGCAGTATTTT. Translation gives CASSFLAGGLDTQYF.

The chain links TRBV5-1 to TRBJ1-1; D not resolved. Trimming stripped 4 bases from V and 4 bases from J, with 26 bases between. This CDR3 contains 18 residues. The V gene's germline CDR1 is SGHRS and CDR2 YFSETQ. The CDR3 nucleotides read TGCGCCAGCAGCCCGGACCCGGGAAAACAGTACTACTTCACTGAAGCTTTCTTT. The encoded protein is CASSPDPGKQYYFTEAFF.

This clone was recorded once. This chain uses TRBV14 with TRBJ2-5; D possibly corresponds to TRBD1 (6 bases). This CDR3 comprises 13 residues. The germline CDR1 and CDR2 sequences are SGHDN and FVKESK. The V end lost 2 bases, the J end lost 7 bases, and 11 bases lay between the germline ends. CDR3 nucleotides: TGTGCCAGCAGCCAAAACAGGGAAGGGACCCAGTACTTC. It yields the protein CASSQNREGTQYF.

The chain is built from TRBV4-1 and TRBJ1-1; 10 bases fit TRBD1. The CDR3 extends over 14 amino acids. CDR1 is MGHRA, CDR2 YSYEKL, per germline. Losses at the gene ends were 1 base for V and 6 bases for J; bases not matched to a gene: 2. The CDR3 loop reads CASSQGTGGSEAFF. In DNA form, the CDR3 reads TGCGCCAGCAGCCAAGGGACAGGGGGTTCTGAAGCTTTCTTT.

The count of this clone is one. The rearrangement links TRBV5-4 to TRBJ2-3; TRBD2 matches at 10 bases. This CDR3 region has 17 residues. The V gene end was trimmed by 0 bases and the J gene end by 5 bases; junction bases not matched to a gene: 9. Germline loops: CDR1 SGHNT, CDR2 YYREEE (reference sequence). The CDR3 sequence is CASSLGTSGVFGDTQYF. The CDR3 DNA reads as TGTGCCAGCAGCTTGGGGACTAGCGGAGTTTTCGGAGATACGCAGTATTTT.

The CDR3 protein is CASSSGTSQETQYF. As DNA, the CDR3 is TGTGCCAGCAGCTCCGGGACTAGCCAAGAGACCCAGTACTTC. The gene calls are TRBV7-9 and TRBJ2-5; 8 bases map to TRBD2. Germline values: CDR1 SEHNR, CDR2 FQNEAQ (reference sequence). The length of the CDR3 is 14 residues. V gave up 4 bases and J gave up 1 base; unmatched junction bases: 2.

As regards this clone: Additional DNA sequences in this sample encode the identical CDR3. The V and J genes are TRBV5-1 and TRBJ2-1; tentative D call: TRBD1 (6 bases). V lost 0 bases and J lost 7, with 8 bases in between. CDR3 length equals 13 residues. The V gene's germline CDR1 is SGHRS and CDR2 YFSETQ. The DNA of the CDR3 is TGCGCCAGCAGCTTGGACAGGGCTAATGAGCAGTTCTTC. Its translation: CASSLDRANEQFF.

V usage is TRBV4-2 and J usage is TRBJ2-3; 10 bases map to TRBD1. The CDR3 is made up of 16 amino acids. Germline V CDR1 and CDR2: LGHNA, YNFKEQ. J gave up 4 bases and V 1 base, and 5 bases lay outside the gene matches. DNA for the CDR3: TGTGCCAGCAGCCAAGGCTGGACAGGGGGTGCAGATACGCAGTATTTT. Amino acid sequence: CASSQGWTGGADTQYF.

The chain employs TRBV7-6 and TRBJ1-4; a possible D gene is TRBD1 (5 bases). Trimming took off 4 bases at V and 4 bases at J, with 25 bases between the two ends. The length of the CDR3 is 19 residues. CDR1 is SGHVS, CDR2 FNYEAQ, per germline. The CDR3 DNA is TGTGCCAGCAGCTCTAGGGCCCCTCGGGGGGGGAACCATAATGAAAAACTGTTTTTT. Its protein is CASSSRAPRGGNHNEKLFF.

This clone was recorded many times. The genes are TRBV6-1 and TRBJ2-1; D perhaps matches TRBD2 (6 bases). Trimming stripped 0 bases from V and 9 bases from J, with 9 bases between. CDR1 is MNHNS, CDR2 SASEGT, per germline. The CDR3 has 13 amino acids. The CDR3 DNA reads TGTGCCAGCAGTGAAGCGCGGGGTGTTGAGCAGTTCTTC. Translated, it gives CASSEARGVEQFF.

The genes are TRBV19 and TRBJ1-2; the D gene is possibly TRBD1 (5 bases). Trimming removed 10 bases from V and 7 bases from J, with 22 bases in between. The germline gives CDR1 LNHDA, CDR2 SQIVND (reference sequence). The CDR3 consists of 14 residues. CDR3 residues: CATNSGLLRPGYTF. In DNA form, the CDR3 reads TGTGCCACCAACTCGGGACTCTTAAGGCCTGGCTACACCTTC.

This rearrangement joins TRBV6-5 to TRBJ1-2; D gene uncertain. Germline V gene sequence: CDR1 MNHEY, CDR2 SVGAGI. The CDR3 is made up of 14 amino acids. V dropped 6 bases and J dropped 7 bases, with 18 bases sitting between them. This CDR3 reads CASRDPNKAGGYTF. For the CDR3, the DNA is TGTGCCAGCAGGGATCCTAACAAAGCAGGTGGCTACACCTTC.

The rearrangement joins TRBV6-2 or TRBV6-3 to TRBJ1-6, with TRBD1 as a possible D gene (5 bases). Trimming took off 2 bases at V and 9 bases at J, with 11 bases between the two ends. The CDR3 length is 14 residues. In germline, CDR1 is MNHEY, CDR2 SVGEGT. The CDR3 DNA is TGTGCCAGCAGTTACAGGCAGGGCAGTTCACCCCTCCACTTT. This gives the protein CASSYRQGSSPLHF.

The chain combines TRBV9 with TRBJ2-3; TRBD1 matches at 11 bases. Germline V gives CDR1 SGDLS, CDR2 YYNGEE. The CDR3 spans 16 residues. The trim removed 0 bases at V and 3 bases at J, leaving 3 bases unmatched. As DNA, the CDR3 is TGTGCCAGCAGCGTAGCGGGGGACAGGGGGACAGATACGCAGTATTTT. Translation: CASSVAGDRGTDTQYF.

CDR3 bases: TGTGCCAGCAGCTTGGCAGCGGGTCTGACCTACGAGCAGTACTTC. Translation gives CASSLAAGLTYEQYF. V and J are TRBV5-4 and TRBJ2-7; tentative D call: TRBD2 (6 bases). The CDR3 contains 15 residues. Germline loops: CDR1 SGHNT, CDR2 YYREEE (reference sequence). V was pared by 0 bases and J by 2 bases, with 12 bases between.

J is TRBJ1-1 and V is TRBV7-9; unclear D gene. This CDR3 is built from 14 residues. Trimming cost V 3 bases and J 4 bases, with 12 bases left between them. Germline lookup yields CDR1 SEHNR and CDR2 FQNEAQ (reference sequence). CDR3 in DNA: TGTGCCAGCAGCTTGGCGGATGGTCGCACTGAAGCTTTCTTT. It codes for CASSLADGRTEAFF.

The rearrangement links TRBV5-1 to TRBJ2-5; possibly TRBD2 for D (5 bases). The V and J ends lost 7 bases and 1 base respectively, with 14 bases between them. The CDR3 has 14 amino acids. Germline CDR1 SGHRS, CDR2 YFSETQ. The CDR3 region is CASRSMGVQETQYF. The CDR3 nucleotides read TGCGCCAGCCGATCCATGGGAGTCCAAGAGACCCAGTACTTC.

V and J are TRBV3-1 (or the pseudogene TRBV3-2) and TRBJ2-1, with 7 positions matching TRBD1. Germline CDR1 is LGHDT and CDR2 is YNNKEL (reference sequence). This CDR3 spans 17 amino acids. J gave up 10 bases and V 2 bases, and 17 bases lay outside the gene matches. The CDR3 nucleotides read TGTGCCAGCAGCCAACGCCCCGGGACAGTTGCATTTGGGGAGCAGTTCTTC. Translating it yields CASSQRPGTVAFGEQFF.

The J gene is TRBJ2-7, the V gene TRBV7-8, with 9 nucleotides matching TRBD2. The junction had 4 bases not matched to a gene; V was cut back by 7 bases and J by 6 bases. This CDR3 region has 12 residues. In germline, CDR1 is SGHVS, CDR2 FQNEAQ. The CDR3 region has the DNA TGTGCCAGCACCGCGGGAGGGCGCGAGCAGTACTTC. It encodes CASTAGGREQYF.

The CDR3 is CASSQGTRSWDEQFF. CDR3 nucleotide sequence: TGTGCCAGCAGCCAAGGTACTAGGTCCTGGGATGAGCAGTTCTTC. V and J are TRBV3-1 (or the pseudogene TRBV3-2) and TRBJ2-1; the D gene is possibly TRBD2 (5 bases). CDR3 length equals 15 residues. V lost 1 base and J lost 8, with 15 bases in between. Per the germline V gene, CDR1 is LGHDT and CDR2 is YNNKEL (reference sequence).

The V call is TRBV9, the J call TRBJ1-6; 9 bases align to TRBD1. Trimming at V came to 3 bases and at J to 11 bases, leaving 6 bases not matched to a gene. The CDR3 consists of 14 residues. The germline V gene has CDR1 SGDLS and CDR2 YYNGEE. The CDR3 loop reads CASSATGGSPPLHF. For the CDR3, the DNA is TGTGCCAGCAGCGCGACAGGGGGGAGCCCACCCCTCCACTTT.

The chain's CDR3 is CASSLSYTSGAGTGELFF. DNA for the CDR3: TGCGCCAGCAGCTTATCCTATACTAGCGGGGCTGGCACCGGGGAGCTGTTTTTT. The chain carries TRBV5-1 and TRBJ2-2; 10 bases line up with TRBD2. Germline-derived CDR1 and CDR2 are SGHRS and YFSETQ. This CDR3 region has 18 residues. With V trimmed by 2 bases and J by 4 bases, 11 bases remained unmatched.

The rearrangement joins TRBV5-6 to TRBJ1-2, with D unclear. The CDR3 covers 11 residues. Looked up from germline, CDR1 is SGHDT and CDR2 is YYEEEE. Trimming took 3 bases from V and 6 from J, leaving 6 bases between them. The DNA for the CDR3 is TGTGCCAGCAGCTCCCGAGATGGCTACACCTTC. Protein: CASSSRDGYTF.

DNA for the CDR3: TGCGCCAGCAGCTTGGGACAGGGGGCTTTGCGAGCTTTCTTT. Translation gives CASSLGQGALRAFF. The chain uses TRBV5-1 and TRBJ1-1; 10 bases align to TRBD1. V shed 0 bases, J shed 10 bases, and the junction held 6 bases outside the gene matches. Germline lookup yields CDR1 SGHRS and CDR2 YFSETQ. This CDR3 is built from 14 residues.

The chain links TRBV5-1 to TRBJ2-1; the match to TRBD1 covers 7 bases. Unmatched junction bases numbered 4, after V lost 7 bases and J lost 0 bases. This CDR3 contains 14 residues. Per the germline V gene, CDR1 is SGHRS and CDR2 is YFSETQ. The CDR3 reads CASATGDSYNEQFF. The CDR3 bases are TGCGCCAGCGCCACAGGGGACTCCTACAATGAGCAGTTCTTC.

DNA of the CDR3: TGTGCCTTTTACTACGGGGGTACGCAGTATTTT. It codes for CAFYYGGTQYF. The chain combines TRBV30 with TRBJ2-3, with TRBD2 as a possible D gene (6 bases). The germline gives CDR1 GTSNPN, CDR2 SVGIG (reference sequence). The CDR3 is 11 amino acids. Between the trimmed V and J ends, which lost 7 bases and 8 bases, there was a span of 13 bases. Full variable domain (remainder filled in from reference TRBV30 and TRBJ2-3): SQTIHQWPATLVQPVGSPLSLECTVEGTSNPNLYWYRQAAGRGLQLLFYSVGIGQISSEVPQNLSASRPQDRQFILSSKKLLLSDSGFYLCAFYYGGTQYFGPGTRLTVL.

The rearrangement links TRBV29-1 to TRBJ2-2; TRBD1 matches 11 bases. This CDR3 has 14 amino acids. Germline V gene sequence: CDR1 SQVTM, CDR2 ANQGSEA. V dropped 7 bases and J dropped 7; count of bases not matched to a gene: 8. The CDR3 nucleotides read TGCAGCGCCCGGGACAGGGGGTATGGCGGGGAGCTGTTTTTT. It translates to CSARDRGYGGELFF.

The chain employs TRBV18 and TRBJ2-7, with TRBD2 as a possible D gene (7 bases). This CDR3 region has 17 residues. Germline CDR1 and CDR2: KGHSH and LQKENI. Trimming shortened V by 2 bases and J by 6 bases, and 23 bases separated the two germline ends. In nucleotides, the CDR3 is TGTGCCAGCTCACCATCGACATTGACCGGGGGGCGCGGCGAGCAGTACTTC. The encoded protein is CASSPSTLTGGRGEQYF.

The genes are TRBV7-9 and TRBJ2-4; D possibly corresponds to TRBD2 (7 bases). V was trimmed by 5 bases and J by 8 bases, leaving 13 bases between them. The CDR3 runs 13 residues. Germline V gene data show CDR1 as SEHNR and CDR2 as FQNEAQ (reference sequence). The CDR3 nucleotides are TGTGCCAGCAGCCTAAGGGGGGGTCACATTCAGTACTTC. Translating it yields CASSLRGGHIQYF. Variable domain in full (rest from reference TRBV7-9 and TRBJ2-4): DTGVSQNPRHKITKRGQNVTFRCDPISEHNRLYWYRQTLGQGPEFLTYFQNEAQLEKSRLLSDRFSAERPKGSFSTLEIQRTEQGDSAMYLCASSLRGGHIQYFGAGTRLSVL.

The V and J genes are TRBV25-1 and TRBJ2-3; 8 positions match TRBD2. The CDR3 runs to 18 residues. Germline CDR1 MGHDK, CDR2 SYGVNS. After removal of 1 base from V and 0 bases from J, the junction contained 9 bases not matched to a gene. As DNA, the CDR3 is TGTGCCAGCAGTGAATCGGGGGGGGGAACCCAGAGCACAGATACGCAGTATTTT. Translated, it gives CASSESGGGTQSTDTQYF.

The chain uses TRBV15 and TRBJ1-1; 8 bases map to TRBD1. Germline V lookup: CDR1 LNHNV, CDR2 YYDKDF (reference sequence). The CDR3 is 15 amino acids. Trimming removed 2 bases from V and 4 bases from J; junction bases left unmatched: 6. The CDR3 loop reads CATSRYGQGTTEAFF. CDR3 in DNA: TGTGCCACCAGCAGATACGGACAGGGAACCACTGAAGCTTTCTTT. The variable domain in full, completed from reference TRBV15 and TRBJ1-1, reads DAMVIQNPRYQVTQFGKPVTLSCSQTLNHNVMYWYQQKSSQAPKLLFHYYDKDFNNEADTPDNFQSRRPNTSFCFLDIRSPGLGDTAMYLCATSRYGQGTTEAFFGQGTRLTVV.

The CDR3: CASSDQGQGFTNEKLFF. CDR3 DNA sequence: TGTGCCAGCAGTGACCAGGGACAGGGGTTCACTAATGAAAAACTGTTTTTT. The genes are TRBV25-1 and TRBJ1-4; 10 bases fit TRBD1. V lost 3 bases to trimming and J lost 2 bases; unmatched junction nucleotides: 6. The CDR3 extends over 17 amino acids. The germline gives CDR1 MGHDK, CDR2 SYGVNS.